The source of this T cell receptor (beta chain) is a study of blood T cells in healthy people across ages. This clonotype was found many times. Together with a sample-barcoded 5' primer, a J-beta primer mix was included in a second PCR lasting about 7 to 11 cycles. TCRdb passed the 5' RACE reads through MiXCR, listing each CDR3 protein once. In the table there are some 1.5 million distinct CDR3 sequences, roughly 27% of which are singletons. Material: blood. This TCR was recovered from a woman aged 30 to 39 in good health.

The chain's CDR3 is CATGSGRTYEQYF. For the CDR3, the DNA is TGTGCCACAGGTAGCGGGAGGACCTACGAGCAGTACTTC. This sequence joins TRBV10-3 and TRBJ2-7, with TRBD2 matching over 10 bases. The CDR3 loop spans 13 amino acids. Germline CDR1 and CDR2: ENHRY and SYGVKD. J lost 2 bases, V lost 10 bases, and 5 bases had no gene match.